What follows are 25 T cell receptor beta chains derived from one specimen sequenced in a study of molecular identifiers for immune sequencing clone quantification. MiXCR was run by TCRdb on the PCR reads, yielding one entry per CDR3 protein. The data show about 640,000 distinct CDR3 sequences, with about 20% seen just once and about 0.9% held by the top ten. The sequencing input was naive CD8+ T cells from blood, with Jurkat cell RNA spiked in. The subset: FACS-sorted CD8+CD4-CCR7+CD45RA+ naive T cells. The receptors here all came from a human donor in good health. Some libraries in this study had Jurkat cell RNA spiked in.

This clonotype was counted at least ten times. The chain carries TRBV7-7 and TRBJ1-5; D is perhaps TRBD1 (6 bases). CDR1 is SSHAT, CDR2 FNYEAQ, per germline (reference sequence). V was cut by 5 bases and J by 5 bases, with 19 bases left in between. There are 16 residues in the CDR3. CDR3 sequence: CASSRGMGQGHQPQHF. The CDR3 nucleotides are TGTGCCAGCAGCAGGGGGATGGGGCAGGGACATCAGCCCCAGCATTTT.

The V and J genes are TRBV28 and TRBJ2-1; D is unclear. Germline V gene lookup returns CDR1 MDHEN and CDR2 SYDVKM. CDR3 length: 13 residues. Deletions cut 6 bases from V and 5 bases from J, with 11 bases between. CDR3 in amino acids: CASRGRGHNEQFF. The CDR3 bases are TGTGCCAGCAGGGGCCGCGGTCACAATGAGCAGTTCTTC. Filled out from reference TRBV28 and TRBJ2-1, the complete variable domain reads DVKVTQSSRYLVKRTGEKVFLECVQDMDHENMFWYRQDPGLGLRLIYFSYDVKMKEKGDIPEGYSVSREKKERFSLILESASTNQTSMYLCASRGRGHNEQFFGPGTRLTVL.

This clonotype has a handful of counts. The chain employs TRBV19 and TRBJ2-3; 7 bases fit TRBD2. The CDR3 is made up of 14 amino acids. CDR1 and CDR2 from the germline V gene are LNHDA and SQIVND (reference sequence). The junction had 5 bases not matched to a gene; V was cut back by 2 bases and J by 6 bases. CDR3 DNA sequence: TGTGCCAGTAGTATATTGGCGGGAGAGGATACGCAGTATTTT. It encodes CASSILAGEDTQYF. Variable domain in full (rest from reference TRBV19 and TRBJ2-3): DGGITQSPKYLFRKEGQNVTLSCEQNLNHDAMYWYRQDPGQGLRLIYYSQIVNDFQKGDIAEGYSVSREKKESFPLTVTSAQKNPTAFYLCASSILAGEDTQYFGPGTRLTVL.

In this sample, this clonotype turned up a few times. The chain carries TRBV4-3 and TRBJ1-5; 8 nucleotides line up with TRBD1. CDR1 and CDR2 from the germline V gene are LGHNA and YSLEER. J was trimmed by 2 bases and V by 4 bases; bases with no gene match: 7. The CDR3 contains 16 residues. The CDR3 sequence is CASSRDSTGGNQPQHF. The CDR3 coding sequence is TGCGCCAGCAGCCGAGATTCGACAGGGGGCAATCAGCCCCAGCATTTT.

This chain links TRBV19 with TRBJ2-5, with 8 bases identical to TRBD1. This CDR3 comprises 15 residues. V was clipped by 3 bases and J by 1 base; unmatched bases: 4. Germline values: CDR1 LNHDA, CDR2 SQIVND (reference sequence). CDR3 residues: CASSMQGALQETQYF. CDR3 in DNA: TGTGCCAGTAGTATGCAGGGGGCCCTCCAAGAGACCCAGTACTTC.

V is TRBV11-2 and J is TRBJ2-5, with 7 nucleotides matching TRBD2. Unmatched junction bases numbered 12, after V lost 0 bases and J lost 5 bases. CDR3 length equals 17 residues. CDR1 and CDR2 (germline): SGHAT, FQNNGV. CDR3 in amino acids: CASSLDLSSGSQETQYF. The CDR3, as DNA: TGTGCCAGCAGCTTAGATCTTAGTAGCGGGTCCCAGGAGACCCAGTACTTC.

V is TRBV19 and J is TRBJ1-1; D gene ambiguous. V was trimmed by 1 base and J by 3 bases, leaving 6 bases between them. This CDR3 region has 13 residues. The germline CDR1 and CDR2 sequences are LNHDA and SQIVND (reference sequence). The CDR3 DNA is TGTGCCAGTAGTATAGTCTACGACACTGAAGCTTTCTTT. Its translation: CASSIVYDTEAFF. Together with reference TRBV19 and TRBJ1-1, the CDR3 gives the full variable domain: DGGITQSPKYLFRKEGQNVTLSCEQNLNHDAMYWYRQDPGQGLRLIYYSQIVNDFQKGDIAEGYSVSREKKESFPLTVTSAQKNPTAFYLCASSIVYDTEAFFGQGTRLTVV.

J is TRBJ1-5 and V is TRBV6-1; D call uncertain. Germline-derived CDR1 and CDR2 are MNHNS and SASEGT. This CDR3 contains 15 residues. The ends were cut back, 5 bases at V and 9 bases at J, with 20 bases in the middle. CDR3: CASSNQEGGERPQHF. The CDR3 bases are TGTGCCAGCAGTAACCAAGAGGGTGGGGAACGGCCCCAGCATTTT.

In its sample, this clonotype was seen many times. V gene TRBV19 combines with J gene TRBJ1-1; D unresolved. In germline, CDR1 is LNHDA, CDR2 SQIVND (reference sequence). The CDR3 has 18 amino acids. Trimming removed 7 bases at V and 0 bases at J, with 24 bases between. CDR3 DNA: TGTGCCAGTACCCCCTGGGCCTCTGGGATATCACTGAACACTGAAGCTTTCTTT. It codes for CASTPWASGISLNTEAFF.

In its sample, this clonotype was seen many times. This rearrangement joins TRBV27 to TRBJ2-3; the match to TRBD1 covers 10 bases. Germline V gene sequence: CDR1 MNHEY, CDR2 SMNVEV (reference sequence). The CDR3 is 17 amino acids. The ends lost 5 bases at V and 4 bases at J; junction bases unmatched: 12. The CDR3 is CASSPAGTGVQADTQYF. CDR3 nucleotides: TGTGCCAGCAGTCCAGCCGGGACAGGGGTTCAGGCAGATACGCAGTATTTT.

The sample holds many counts of this clonotype. The V call is TRBV12-3 or TRBV12-4, the J call TRBJ2-3; TRBD2 matches 8 bases. Trimming took 5 bases from V and 1 from J; bases not matched to a gene: 8. The CDR3 is made up of 16 amino acids. CDR3 nucleotides: TGTGCCAGCAGTATCGTACAGGGACTAGGCACAGATACGCAGTATTTT. Translation: CASSIVQGLGTDTQYF.

The rearrangement joins TRBV11-2 to TRBJ2-7; 7 nucleotides agree with TRBD1. CDR3 size: 14 residues. CDR1 SGHAT and CDR2 FQNNGV come from the germline V gene. CDR3 protein: CATSSFGTAYEQYF. CDR3 in DNA: TGTGCGACCAGCAGCTTTGGGACAGCCTACGAGCAGTACTTC.

This clonotype was found many times. The rearrangement uses TRBV5-1 and TRBJ2-3; no clear D. Germline V gene data show CDR1 as SGHRS and CDR2 as YFSETQ. The CDR3 has 15 amino acids. V lost 3 bases and J lost 0, with 11 bases in between. CDR3 protein: CASSSTVYSTDTQYF. Written as DNA, the CDR3 is TGCGCCAGCAGCTCAACAGTATATAGCACAGATACGCAGTATTTT.

This clonotype was recorded a few times. The rearrangement uses TRBV4-2 and TRBJ2-6, with 11 nucleotides matching TRBD1. The CDR3 contains 20 residues. J lost 4 bases, V lost 3 bases, and 14 bases had no gene match. Germline lookup yields CDR1 LGHNA and CDR2 YNFKEQ. The CDR3 nucleotides are TGTGCCAGCAGCCACGCAAATGGAGGACAGGGGGCGTGGGGGGCCAACGTCCTGACTTTC. Protein sequence: CASSHANGGQGAWGANVLTF.

This clonotype was seen a handful of times. This may come from a read error, since a much larger clone is one base off. The gene calls are TRBV5-5 and TRBJ2-7, with D tentatively TRBD1 (6 bases). This CDR3 spans 14 amino acids. V lost 1 base and J 2 bases, leaving 10 bases between the germline ends. The germline gives CDR1 SGHKS, CDR2 YYEKEE (reference sequence). In DNA form, the CDR3 reads TGTGCCAGCAGCTTGCTGGACAGCCCCTACGAGCAGTACTTC. Translation: CASSLLDSPYEQYF.

This clonotype was seen many times. The chain couples TRBV20-1 to TRBJ1-1; 8 positions agree with TRBD1. The trim removed 3 bases at V and 6 bases at J, leaving 12 bases unmatched. The CDR3 extends over 15 amino acids. CDR1 is DFQATT, CDR2 SNEGSKA, per germline (reference sequence). The CDR3 is CSASTQGARTPEAFF. CDR3 sequence (DNA): TGCAGTGCTAGTACGCAGGGGGCTAGGACGCCTGAAGCTTTCTTT.

This clonotype was counted at least ten times. This sequence joins TRBV13 and TRBJ1-5; no clear D gene. Germline lookup yields CDR1 PRHDT and CDR2 FYEKMQ (reference sequence). Between the trimmed V and J ends, which lost 4 bases and 2 bases, there was a span of 18 bases. CDR3 length: 17 residues. The CDR3 bases are TGTGCCAGCAGCTCGGGGATGCCCGACGTGCGCAATCAGCCCCAGCATTTT. Protein product: CASSSGMPDVRNQPQHF.

The chain is built from TRBV27 and TRBJ2-1; D unresolved. CDR3 length equals 13 residues. V was clipped by 5 bases and J by 8 bases, with 13 bases between them. CDR1 and CDR2 from the germline V gene are MNHEY and SMNVEV (reference sequence). The CDR3 DNA follows: TGTGCCAGCAGTGACAACTATCTCGATGAGCAGTTCTTC. Amino acids: CASSDNYLDEQFF.

This clonotype occurred many times. The J gene is TRBJ2-3, the V gene TRBV6-2 or TRBV6-3, with unresolved D. This CDR3 has 14 amino acids. CDR1 is MNHEY, CDR2 SVGEGT, per germline. Trimming stripped 8 bases from V and 3 bases from J, with 15 bases between. The CDR3 DNA sequence: TGTGCCAGCCGAAAAGCTTCCGGGACAGATACGCAGTATTTT. Translated: CASRKASGTDTQYF.

The table lists this clonotype with a few counts. The chain employs TRBV24-1 and TRBJ2-3; 8 nucleotides agree with TRBD2. Trimming cost V 4 bases and J 0 bases; bases outside gene matches: 11. The CDR3 consists of 18 residues. CDR1 and CDR2 from the germline V gene are KGHDR and SFDVKD. The chain's CDR3 is CATSDTRTSLISTDTQYF. The CDR3 DNA follows: TGTGCCACCAGTGACACTAGGACTAGCTTGATCAGCACAGATACGCAGTATTTT.

This clonotype was observed many times. CDR3 bases: TGTGCCAGCAGTCCGGGGGTTAGCACAGATACGCAGTATTTT. It codes for CASSPGVSTDTQYF. The chain couples TRBV2 to TRBJ2-3; possible D gene TRBD2, 6 bases. CDR1 is SNHLY and CDR2 is FYNNEI in the germline V gene. The V end lost 5 bases, the J end lost 0 bases, and 9 bases lay between the germline ends. CDR3 length: 14 amino acids.

This clonotype was counted many times. The chain is built from TRBV4-3 and TRBJ2-3, with D maybe TRBD2 (6 bases). Germline lookup yields CDR1 LGHNA and CDR2 YSLEER. The ends were cut back, 1 base at V and 2 bases at J, with 16 bases in the middle. The CDR3 spans 17 residues. CDR3 sequence reads: CASSQVGAGGITDTQYF. In nucleotides, the CDR3 is TGCGCCAGCAGCCAAGTAGGAGCGGGTGGCATCACAGATACGCAGTATTTT.

This clonotype was picked up many times. CDR3 nucleotide sequence: TGTGCCAGCAGCAAAACTCCGGGACAGGGGAACGAGCAGTACTTC. It is translated as CASSKTPGQGNEQYF. The rearrangement links TRBV7-9 to TRBJ2-7; 10 bases are shared with TRBD1. CDR1 and CDR2 from the germline V gene are SEHNR and FQNEAQ (reference sequence). With 5 bases clipped from V and 5 bases from J, the junction kept 9 bases outside the gene matches. This CDR3 is 15 amino acids long.

This clonotype has ten or more counts. V and J are TRBV7-9 and TRBJ1-5; 8 bases are a match to TRBD1. Germline CDR1 and CDR2: SEHNR and FQNEAQ (reference sequence). The CDR3 runs 15 residues. After removal of 5 bases from V and 2 bases from J, the junction contained 5 bases not matched to a gene. CDR3 DNA sequence: TGTGCCAGCAGCCTGACAGGGGAGGGCAATCAGCCCCAGCATTTT. As protein: CASSLTGEGNQPQHF. The full variable domain, in which reference TRBV7-9 and TRBJ1-5 provide the parts outside the CDR3, is DTGVSQNPRHKITKRGQNVTFRCDPISEHNRLYWYRQTLGQGPEFLTYFQNEAQLEKSRLLSDRFSAERPKGSFSTLEIQRTEQGDSAMYLCASSLTGEGNQPQHFGDGTRLSIL.

In the case of this clonotype: A much larger clone differs by one base, so this may be a read error. The V gene is TRBV6-2 or TRBV6-3, the J gene TRBJ2-7; TRBD2 is a possible D gene (5 bases). V lost 4 bases, J lost 7 bases, and 23 bases lay in between. Germline V gene lookup returns CDR1 MNHEY and CDR2 SVGEGT. The CDR3 totals 16 residues. This chain's CDR3 is CASSFALGISAQEQYF. For the CDR3, the DNA is TGTGCCAGCAGTTTCGCCCTCGGGATTAGCGCTCAAGAGCAGTACTTC.